Listed below are T cell receptor beta chains from one sample, sequenced in a study of blood T cells in healthy people across ages. TCRdb re-derived calls from the 5' RACE reads in MiXCR, one entry per CDR3 protein. Of approximately 810,000 distinct CDR3 sequences listed, under 40% were seen once; the top ten hold 13%. The sequencing sample was made of blood. These receptors were collected from a man younger than 35 in good health. Both conserved end residues are trimmed from each CDR3. A D gene is named only where the DNA matches it firmly. The size of a clone is reported for some rows only, either as once, few or many, or as a class for expanded clones.

TRBJ1-6 | NA | TRBV27 | TRBD1 | ASTGGVDSPLH
NA | NA | TRBV10-3 | NA | AISESGYNEQY
TRBJ1-1 | NA | TRBV12-3/TRBV12-4 | NA | ASKKSADRTEAF
TRBJ1-4 | NA | TRBV18 | NA | ASSPRQSGKLF
TRBJ2-5 | NA | TRBV2 | NA | ASRTDQETQY
TRBJ2-7 | few | TRBV12-3/TRBV12-4 | NA | ASSFGYGVPYEQY
TRBJ1-2 | many | TRBV12-3/TRBV12-4 | NA | ASSPPGRFYT
TRBJ1-1 | once | TRBV29-1 | TRBD1 | SVVRGGNTEAF
TRBJ1-2 | NA | TRBV27 | TRBD1 | ASRPGTGYGYT
TRBJ2-7 | few | TRBV7-2 | TRBD2 | ASSSSSGAAYEQY
TRBJ1-2 | NA | TRBV4-3 | NA | ASSRGLQASNYGYT
TRBJ2-1 | NA | TRBV19 | NA | ASSIEPQDNEQF
TRBJ2-1 | many | TRBV4-3 | NA | ASSQGASSSYNEQF
TRBJ1-1 | few | TRBV15 | NA | ATSKRQTMNTEAF
TRBJ2-3 | NA | TRBV12-3/TRBV12-4 | TRBD1 | ASGGEDRGGPDTLY
TRBJ2-5 | few | TRBV12-3/TRBV12-4 | NA | ASTLVGGGETQY
TRBJ2-7 | NA | TRBV11-2 | NA | ASRTLQGMGSYEQY
TRBJ1-5 | few | TRBV10-3 | TRBD1 | AISDPGQGYSNQPQH
TRBJ1-6 | many | TRBV7-2 | NA | ASSPVRGFSNSPLH
TRBJ1-6 | NA | TRBV9 | NA | ASSVQLDSPLH
TRBJ2-1 | many | TRBV20-1 | NA | SARALKDEQF
TRBJ1-5 | NA | TRBV6-5 | NA | ASRQSGSNQPQH
TRBJ1-3 | NA | TRBV10-3 | NA | AISDPGRSGNTIY
TRBJ2-5 | NA | TRBV5-5 | NA | ASKREGASETQY
TRBJ2-1 | many | TRBV15 | TRBD1 | ATSLPRGQGSYNEQF
TRBJ1-2 | few | TRBV29-1 | NA | SVDGTDPIYGYT
TRBJ2-5 | NA | TRBV12-3/TRBV12-4 | NA | ASSPSKAGGTQY
TRBJ1-6 | NA | TRBV30 | NA | AWSKTPGNSPLH
TRBJ2-7 | many | TRBV10-3 | TRBD1 | ANRAGTGGHEQY
TRBJ2-3 | NA | TRBV5-1 | TRBD1 | ASSPWDRADTQY
TRBJ2-1 | NA | TRBV28 | NA | ASSPSDRYYNEQF
TRBJ2-5 | NA | TRBV5-8 | NA | ASSLEWGLQGETQY
TRBJ2-5 | many | TRBV12-3/TRBV12-4 | NA | ASREEETQY
TRBJ2-5 | few | TRBV9 | NA | ASSAEQQETQY
TRBJ2-2 | NA | TRBV12-5 | TRBD1 | ASGLFLVRGQANTGELF